A selection of T cell receptor beta chains follows, all from one sample in a study of memory CD4+ T cells and cytomegalovirus serostatus. Clones were sequenced by immunoSEQ multiplex PCR, and TCRdb holds only the in-frame ones, with some missing. Among more than 45,000 clones listed, about 81% were seen once. The sample was memory CD4+ T cells from blood. The receptors come from an adult in good health and CMV-seronegative. Both conserved end residues are trimmed from each CDR3. A D gene is named only where the DNA matches it firmly.

j_call v_call d_call cdr3_aa
TRBJ1-5 TRBV28 . ASSQDSNQPQH
TRBJ1-2 TRBV19 TRBD1 ASRDRGRGVYGYT
TRBJ1-5 TRBV5-5 . ASSLDQKGLSNQPQH
TRBJ2-7 TRBV4-2 TRBD1 ASSQGGQGYEQY
TRBJ2-7 TRBV7-2 TRBD2 ASSLGLAVYEQY
TRBJ2-1 TRBV6-5 TRBD2 ASSYSGGRANNEQF
TRBJ2-1 TRBV6-1 . ASSVSTYNEQF
TRBJ1-3 TRBV2 . ASSQSSGNTIY
TRBJ1-5 TRBV18 . ASSRGGSQPQH
TRBJ2-1 TRBV9 TRBD1 ASSERQGPGEQF
TRBJ1-6 TRBV27 . ASSLGPTSSPLH
TRBJ1-3 TRBV6-1 TRBD1 ASSEVDRVGNTIY
TRBJ1-2 TRBV28 . ASSPGNYGYT
TRBJ2-7 TRBV6-5 TRBD1 ASSYEGDRAYEQY
TRBJ2-7 TRBV7-3 . ASSPNRVYEQY
TRBJ2-5 TRBV5-6 . ASSYTGTPKTQY
TRBJ1-1 TRBV29-1 . SVDMRSEAF
TRBJ2-7 TRBV29-1 . SVEVGPYEQY
TRBJ2-1 TRBV2 TRBD2 ASSGGTSGISRNEQF
TRBJ1-1 TRBV5-1 . ASSLPANTEAF
TRBJ1-1 TRBV10-3 . AISGALNTEAF
TRBJ2-7 TRBV6-1 . ASSGSGAYEQY
TRBJ2-1 TRBV7-9 . ASSLTTYNEQF
TRBJ1-6 TRBV15 . ATSRGFPGQINSPLH
TRBJ2-2 TRBV4-3 . ASSQVSFRLPNTGELF
TRBJ2-7 TRBV7-6 TRBD1 ASSLEQGLYEQY
TRBJ1-1 TRBV7-2 . ASSSSPVNTEAF
TRBJ2-3 TRBV12-5 TRBD1 ASGRDSHTDTQY
TRBJ2-2 TRBV12-5 TRBD1 ASGNLRTGTNTGELF
TRBJ2-7 TRBV5-1 TRBD1 ASGQGAWGEQY
TRBJ1-2 TRBV7-9 TRBD1 ASSSGQGWGYT
TRBJ1-5 TRBV5-6 TRBD1 ASSNRGIGQPQH
TRBJ2-2 TRBV6-4 . ASSNDVGTGELF
TRBJ1-5 TRBV27 . ASSPGQFNQPQH
TRBJ2-6 TRBV5-8 . ASSPRISGANVLT
TRBJ1-1 TRBV6-6 . ASRRTGMGNTEAF
TRBJ2-1 TRBV2 TRBD2 ASRASGLRQF
TRBJ1-3 TRBV10-2 . ASRTLGGAGNTIY
TRBJ2-1 TRBV19 TRBD2 ASSMGGLAGGYNEQF
TRBJ2-3 TRBV30 . AWSVLPGSTDTQY
TRBJ2-7 TRBV7-9 TRBD1 ASSFGQGIYEQY
TRBJ1-1 TRBV7-9 . ASSLVWGNTEAF
TRBJ1-2 TRBV7-3 TRBD1 ASSDQPTGRAGYT
TRBJ1-1 TRBV7-2 TRBD1 ASSFFRGGRVDTEAF
TRBJ2-5 TRBV7-2 . ASSSSRGGGETQY
TRBJ1-4 TRBV5-5 . ASSLGGPGEKLF